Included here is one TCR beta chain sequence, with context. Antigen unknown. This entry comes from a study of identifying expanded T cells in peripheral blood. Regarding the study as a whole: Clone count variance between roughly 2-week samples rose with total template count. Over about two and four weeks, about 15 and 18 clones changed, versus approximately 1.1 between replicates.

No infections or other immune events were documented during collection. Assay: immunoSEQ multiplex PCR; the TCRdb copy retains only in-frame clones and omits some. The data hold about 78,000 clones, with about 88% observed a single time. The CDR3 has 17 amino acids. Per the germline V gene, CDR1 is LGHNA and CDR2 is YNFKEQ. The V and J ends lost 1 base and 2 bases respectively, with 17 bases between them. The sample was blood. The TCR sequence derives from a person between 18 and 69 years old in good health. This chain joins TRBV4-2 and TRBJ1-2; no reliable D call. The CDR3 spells CASSQASITMINYGYTF. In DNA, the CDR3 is TGTGCCAGCAGCCAAGCGTCTATAACCATGATAAACTATGGCTACACCTTC.